This is a list of T cell receptor beta chains from one sample in a study of CD8 T cells in ankylosing spondylitis. TCRdb reanalysed the 5' RACE reads using MiXCR and keeps one entry per CDR3 protein. Here the sample spans 450,000 to 550,000 distinct CDR3 sequences, about 5.2% being singletons. Sequencing was done on a sample of blood, either unsorted or a sorted T cell fraction (not recorded which). These receptors originate from a male donor with ankylosing spondylitis. The CDR3 runs from the conserved cysteine through the conserved F or W. D genes are given only for firm matches. Clone size appears in some rows only: once, few, many, or a class for an expanded clone.

V gene	D gene	clone size	J gene	CDR3 protein	CDR3 DNA
TRBV5-1	NA	NA	TRBJ2-7	CASSLSRTTYEQYF	TGCGCCAGCAGCTTGTCACGGACAACCTACGAGCAGTACTTC
TRBV4-1	NA	once	TRBJ2-2	CASSQPIRNTGELFF	TGCGCCAGCAGCCAACCCATTCGGAACACCGGGGAGCTGTTTTTT
TRBV15	NA	many	TRBJ1-1	CATSRDVQGEAFF	TGTGCCACCAGCAGAGATGTACAGGGTGAAGCTTTCTTT
TRBV7-2	TRBD2	many	TRBJ2-3	CASSLRPGTTTQYF	TGTGCCAGCAGCCTACGTCCCGGGACTACTACGCAGTATTTT
TRBV4-3	NA	many	TRBJ2-1	CASSQGAAWAYNEQFF	TGCGCCAGCAGCCAAGGGGCCGCCTGGGCGTACAATGAGCAGTTCTTC
TRBV28	NA	many	TRBJ1-5	CASSLPLNQPQHF	TGTGCCAGCAGCCTACCTCTCAATCAGCCCCAGCATTTT
TRBV4-3	TRBD2	few	TRBJ2-7	CASSQVKSGGYEQYF	TGCGCCAGCAGCCAAGTCAAAAGCGGGGGGTACGAGCAGTACTTC
TRBV29-1	NA	many	TRBJ2-5	CSVGGMVGETQYF	TGCAGCGTTGGGGGGATGGTAGGAGAGACCCAGTACTTC
TRBV12-5	TRBD2	few	TRBJ2-1	CASGKGLVGGNEQFF	TGTGCTAGTGGTAAGGGACTAGTCGGGGGCAATGAGCAGTTCTTC
TRBV5-1	TRBD2	many	TRBJ2-2	CASSLTIQAGGHTGELFF	TGCGCCAGCAGCTTGACTATCCAGGCGGGGGGCCACACCGGGGAGCTGTTTTTT
TRBV12-3/TRBV12-4	TRBD2	many	TRBJ2-7	CASSSSGGGSYEQYF	TGTGCCAGCAGTTCAAGCGGGGGGGGCTCCTACGAGCAGTACTTC
TRBV10-3	NA	many	TRBJ2-2	CAISPNSGGELFF	TGTGCCATCAGTCCTAACAGCGGCGGGGAGCTGTTTTTT
TRBV2	TRBD1	many	TRBJ1-1	CASSEEGAYTEAFF	TGTGCCAGCAGTGAGGAGGGGGCGTACACTGAAGCTTTCTTT
TRBV27	NA	many	TRBJ2-1	CASSYRRGHNEQFF	TGTGCCAGCAGTTACCGCAGGGGCCACAATGAGCAGTTCTTC
TRBV5-1	NA	many	TRBJ2-5	CASSPRGLTQYF	TGCGCCAGCAGCCCCAGGGGATTGACCCAGTACTTC
TRBV3-1	NA	NA	TRBJ2-1	CASRGLPSYNEQFF	TGTGCCAGCAGAGGCCTACCCTCCTACAATGAGCAGTTCTTC
TRBV4-3	TRBD2	many	TRBJ2-1	CASSQPGLAGGHNEQFF	TGCGCCAGCAGCCAGCCAGGACTAGCGGGGGGTCACAATGAGCAGTTCTTC
TRBV10-1	TRBD1	many	TRBJ2-1	CASGRTGSSYNEQFF	TGCGCCAGCGGCAGGACAGGGAGCTCCTACAATGAGCAGTTCTTC
TRBV20-1	TRBD1	many	TRBJ2-1	CSAGTGAEQFF	TGCAGTGCTGGGACAGGAGCTGAGCAGTTCTTC
TRBV29-1	TRBD1	many	TRBJ2-3	CSAWTGFRTDTQYF	TGCAGCGCCTGGACAGGTTTTCGCACAGATACGCAGTATTTT
TRBV5-5	NA	few	TRBJ2-2	CASSPRATSNTGELFF	TGTGCCAGCAGCCCGAGGGCCACGTCGAACACCGGGGAGCTGTTTTTT
TRBV5-1	NA	many	TRBJ2-1	CASSLFATLNEQFF	TGCGCCAGCAGCTTGTTTGCCACCCTCAATGAGCAGTTCTTC
TRBV5-5	TRBD2	few	TRBJ2-1	CASSFRLAGGSYNEQFF	TGTGCCAGCAGCTTTCGACTAGCGGGAGGATCCTACAATGAGCAGTTCTTC
TRBV12-3/TRBV12-4	NA	many	TRBJ2-3	CAVQSRGAVDTQYF	TGTGCCGTCCAATCCCGGGGGGCCGTAGATACGCAGTATTTT
TRBV20-1	NA	many	TRBJ2-5	CSAPPFAGQAEETQYF	TGCAGTGCTCCCCCCTTTGCGGGGCAGGCGGAGGAGACCCAGTACTTC
TRBV7-2	NA	many	TRBJ2-2	CASSLAEGAMNTGELFF	TGTGCCAGCAGCTTAGCGGAGGGGGCAATGAACACCGGGGAGCTGTTTTTT
TRBV5-6	TRBD1	NA	TRBJ1-5	CASSLRDRDQPQHF	TGTGCCAGCAGCTTGAGGGACAGGGATCAGCCCCAGCATTTT
TRBV4-2	NA	once	TRBJ2-1	CASGPGLACGPTYNEQFF	TGTGCCAGCGGCCCCGGGCTAGCGTGCGGCCCTACCTACAATGAGCAGTTCTTC
TRBV20-1	NA	many	TRBJ2-1	CSARDDGAEQFF	TGCAGTGCTAGAGATGACGGGGCTGAGCAGTTCTTC
TRBV3-1	TRBD1	many	TRBJ1-2	CASSWDRGVGYTF	TGTGCCAGCAGCTGGGACAGGGGGGTTGGCTACACCTTC
TRBV7-9	NA	NA	TRBJ2-7	CASSVRLPYEQYF	TGTGCCAGCTCCGTTCGGCTTCCCTACGAGCAGTACTTC
TRBV7-9	NA	many	TRBJ2-3	CASSPGPTTDTQYF	TGTGCCAGCAGCCCGGGGCCCACCACAGATACGCAGTATTTT
TRBV5-5	NA	NA	TRBJ1-5	CASSLGWYQPQHF	TGTGCCAGCAGCTTGGGATGGTACCAGCCCCAGCATTTT
TRBV4-1	NA	many	TRBJ1-2	CASSQVGGPRNYGYTF	TGCGCCAGCAGCCAAGTAGGGGGACCAAGGAACTATGGCTACACCTTC
TRBV4-3	TRBD1	many	TRBJ1-2	CASSQFTGGSGYTF	TGCGCCAGCAGCCAGTTCACAGGGGGTAGTGGCTACACCTTC
TRBV4-3	NA	NA	TRBJ1-4	CASSQERGRGGEKLFF	TGCGCCAGCAGCCAAGAGAGGGGCAGGGGAGGTGAAAAACTGTTTTTT
TRBV10-3	NA	NA	TRBJ1-5	CAISVKDTYQPQHF	TGTGCCATCAGTGTAAAGGACACTTATCAGCCCCAGCATTTT
TRBV11-2	TRBD2	many	TRBJ2-5	CASSLLSGGQETQYF	TGTGCCAGCAGCTTACTTAGCGGGGGACAAGAGACCCAGTACTTC
TRBV6-1	NA	many	TRBJ2-5	CASSTFGEPQETQYF	TGTGCCAGCAGTACGTTCGGGGAACCCCAAGAGACCCAGTACTTC
TRBV6-5	NA	many	TRBJ2-7	CASSYYRADAYEQYF	TGTGCCAGCAGTTACTATAGAGCGGACGCCTACGAGCAGTACTTC
TRBV10-1	TRBD2	NA	TRBJ2-1	CASSRRSTTSGRDEQFF	TGCGCCAGCAGTCGCCGATCGACGACTAGCGGTCGGGATGAGCAGTTCTTC
TRBV6-2/TRBV6-3	NA	many	TRBJ1-2	CASRPDWTDFYGYTF	TGTGCCAGCAGACCCGATTGGACAGACTTCTATGGCTACACCTTC
TRBV2	NA	few	TRBJ2-7	CASSEQGLSYEQYF	TGTGCCAGCAGTGAACAGGGGTTATCCTACGAGCAGTACTTC
TRBV5-1	NA	few	TRBJ2-7	CASSLYFGAYEQYF	TGCGCCAGCAGCTTGTATTTTGGGGCCTACGAGCAGTACTTC
TRBV5-1	NA	few	TRBJ2-1	CASSPEDNEQFF	TGCGCCAGCAGCCCGGAGGACAATGAGCAGTTCTTC
TRBV4-3	TRBD1	NA	TRBJ2-4	CASSQILGQGAGIQYF	TGCGCCAGCAGCCAAATACTGGGACAGGGGGCCGGCATTCAGTACTTC
TRBV20-1	TRBD2	NA	TRBJ2-2	CSARGPRTSGGPTPGTGELFF	TGCAGTGCTAGAGGTCCCCGGACTAGCGGGGGCCCTACACCCGGAACCGGGGAGCTGTTTTTT
TRBV25-1	NA	many	TRBJ2-1	CASSDLSQGPYNEQFF	TGTGCCAGCAGTGACCTCTCCCAGGGACCCTACAATGAGCAGTTCTTC